Following are 31 T cell receptor beta chains from one sample sequenced in a study of graft-versus-host responses after intestinal transplantation. These receptors have no identified antigens. Produced via immunoSEQ multiplex PCR; TCRdb's table is partial and in-frame only. The sample includes 120,000 or so clones, 85% to 95% seen only once; the top ten take about 0.51%. Sequencing used unstimulated CD8+ T cells sorted from spleen or lymph node cells, obtained before intestinal transplant. The receptors were sampled from a human donor who received an intestinal transplant.

This chain joins TRBV19 and TRBJ2-2; 7 nucleotides line up with TRBD1. Germline V lookup: CDR1 LNHDA, CDR2 SQIVND (reference sequence). The CDR3 contains 15 residues. After removal of 10 bases from V and 5 bases from J, the junction contained 13 bases not matched to a gene. This CDR3 is CATLSKGAWTGELFF. The CDR3 nucleotides are TGTGCCACTCTTTCCAAGGGGGCGTGGACCGGGGAGCTGTTTTTT. Full variable domain (rest looked up from reference TRBV19 and TRBJ2-2): DGGITQSPKYLFRKEGQNVTLSCEQNLNHDAMYWYRQDPGQGLRLIYYSQIVNDFQKGDIAEGYSVSREKKESFPLTVTSAQKNPTAFYLCATLSKGAWTGELFFGEGSRLTVL.

V usage is TRBV27 and J usage is TRBJ2-3, with no clear D. There are 13 residues in the CDR3. The germline V and J ends were trimmed by 4 bases and 8 bases, with 13 bases remaining between them. Germline lookup yields CDR1 MNHEY and CDR2 SMNVEV (reference sequence). The CDR3 protein is CASSSPPDRTQYF. As DNA, the CDR3 is TGTGCCAGCAGTTCACCCCCCGACCGTACGCAGTATTTT.

This chain uses TRBV6-1 with TRBJ1-2; unclear D gene. This CDR3 comprises 12 residues. The germline V gene encodes CDR1 MNHNS and CDR2 SASEGT. V was cut by 2 bases and J by 8 bases, with 9 bases left in between. The CDR3 DNA is TGTGCCAGCAGTGAACTCACGCCAGGCTACACCTTC. This translates into CASSELTPGYTF.

The chain combines TRBV7-8 with TRBJ2-1, with 13 bases matching TRBD2. V gave up 5 bases and J gave up 7 bases; unmatched junction bases: 8. CDR1 is SGHVS and CDR2 is FQNEAQ in the germline V gene. This CDR3 region has 16 residues. The CDR3 loop reads CASSLWTSGSWNEQFF. As DNA, the CDR3 is TGTGCCAGCAGCCTATGGACTAGCGGGAGTTGGAATGAGCAGTTCTTC.

J is TRBJ2-5 and V is TRBV7-9, with D possibly being TRBD1 or TRBD2 (5 bases each). V lost 5 bases to trimming and J lost 4 bases, with 20 bases between them. The CDR3 is 16 residues long. CDR1 is SEHNR and CDR2 is FQNEAQ in the germline V gene (reference sequence). In DNA form, the CDR3 reads TGTGCCAGCAGCCAACCCGTTCGAGGGGTCGGAGAGACCCAGTACTTC. Translating it yields CASSQPVRGVGETQYF. Full variable domain (remainder filled in from reference TRBV7-9 and TRBJ2-5): DTGVSQNPRHKITKRGQNVTFRCDPISEHNRLYWYRQTLGQGPEFLTYFQNEAQLEKSRLLSDRFSAERPKGSFSTLEIQRTEQGDSAMYLCASSQPVRGVGETQYFGPGTRLLVL.

The J gene is TRBJ2-5, the V gene TRBV28; D possibly corresponds to TRBD2 (5 bases). Trimming took off 2 bases at V and 7 bases at J, with 17 bases between the two ends. The CDR3 sequence is 15 residues long. CDR1 and CDR2 (germline): MDHEN, SYDVKM. In DNA, the CDR3 is TGTGCCAGCAGTTTACCCGAGGGAATCGATGGGACCCAGTACTTC. It specifies CASSLPEGIDGTQYF.

The chain joins TRBV27 to TRBJ2-7; D tentatively reads TRBD1 or TRBD2 (5 bases each). The CDR3 totals 14 residues. V shed 6 bases and J shed 4 bases, with 16 bases lying between them. The germline V gene encodes CDR1 MNHEY and CDR2 SMNVEV (reference sequence). CDR3: CASRVGVGDYEQYF. The CDR3 DNA is TGTGCCAGCAGGGTCGGGGTGGGGGATTACGAGCAGTACTTC.

The chain combines TRBV29-1 with TRBJ2-1; TRBD2 matches 8 bases. CDR3 length: 16 amino acids. Per germline, CDR1 SQVTM and CDR2 ANQGSEA. With 1 base clipped from V and 4 bases from J, the junction kept 9 bases outside the gene matches. Written as DNA, the CDR3 is TGCAGCGTTGAAGGGGGAGAACTAGCGGATTACAATGAGCAGTTCTTC. This sequence encodes CSVEGGELADYNEQFF.

The rearrangement joins TRBV6-1 to TRBJ2-7; 7 positions agree with TRBD1. Germline loops: CDR1 MNHNS, CDR2 SASEGT. The trim removed 2 bases at V and 3 bases at J, leaving 7 bases unmatched. The CDR3 covers 15 residues. The CDR3 spells CASSELRQGDYEQYF. The CDR3 DNA sequence: TGTGCCAGCAGTGAACTTCGCCAGGGGGACTACGAGCAGTACTTC.

The chain joins TRBV27 to TRBJ2-7; no clear D gene. V dropped 0 bases and J dropped 0 bases, with 9 bases sitting between them. The CDR3 sequence is 15 residues long. Germline V CDR1 and CDR2: MNHEY, SMNVEV (reference sequence). Here the CDR3 DNA reads TGTGCCAGCAGTTTATCCCCCAGGTACTCCTACGAGCAGTACTTC. This gives the protein CASSLSPRYSYEQYF.

The chain recombines TRBV9 with TRBJ2-7; D uncertain. With 4 bases removed from V and 0 bases from J, the gap between germline ends came to 11 bases. The CDR3 length is 14 residues. Per germline, CDR1 SGDLS and CDR2 YYNGEE. The CDR3 sequence is CASSPSPSSYEQYF. CDR3 DNA sequence: TGTGCCAGCAGCCCAAGTCCGAGCTCCTACGAGCAGTACTTC.

This chain uses TRBV5-5 with TRBJ2-7; 11 nucleotides agree with TRBD2. Germline V lookup: CDR1 SGHKS, CDR2 YYEKEE (reference sequence). The CDR3 totals 16 residues. Germline trimming cut 4 bases from V and 6 bases from J; bases unmatched to any gene: 12. CDR3 region: CASSRQLAGEVGEQYF. Written as DNA, the CDR3 is TGTGCCAGCAGCCGCCAACTAGCGGGAGAAGTTGGCGAGCAGTACTTC.

The chain carries TRBV6-6 and TRBJ1-1, with TRBD1 matching 7 bases. Trimming removed 5 bases from V and 1 base from J; junction bases left unmatched: 4. Germline loops: CDR1 MNHNY, CDR2 SVGAGI (reference sequence). This CDR3 spans 14 amino acids. DNA for the CDR3: TGTGCCAGCAGTGGACAGGACTGGAACACTGAAGCTTTCTTT. Translation: CASSGQDWNTEAFF.

V is TRBV19 and J is TRBJ2-3; 8 bases map to TRBD2. This CDR3 comprises 16 residues. The V segment lost 5 bases and the J segment 4 bases; nucleotides outside the gene matches: 11. The germline CDR1 and CDR2 sequences are LNHDA and SQIVND (reference sequence). The DNA for the CDR3 is TGTGCCAGTAGTTTATCCATAGCGGGAACGGCAGATACGCAGTATTTT. Residues: CASSLSIAGTADTQYF. The complete variable domain, with remaining parts taken from reference TRBV19 and TRBJ2-3, reads DGGITQSPKYLFRKEGQNVTLSCEQNLNHDAMYWYRQDPGQGLRLIYYSQIVNDFQKGDIAEGYSVSREKKESFPLTVTSAQKNPTAFYLCASSLSIAGTADTQYFGPGTRLTVL.

V and J are TRBV9 and TRBJ2-1, with a tentative D call TRBD2 (5 bases). Germline CDR1 SGDLS, CDR2 YYNGEE. V was cut by 4 bases and J by 8 bases, with 13 bases left in between. The CDR3 is 13 residues long. CDR3 loop: CASSSTGKHEQFF. The CDR3 DNA follows: TGTGCCAGCAGCTCGACCGGGAAACATGAGCAGTTCTTC.

The gene calls are TRBV10-1 and TRBJ2-1, with TRBD2 identical over 13 bases. This CDR3 region has 15 residues. CDR1 and CDR2 from the germline V gene are WNHNN and SYGVQD (reference sequence). Germline trimming cut 6 bases from V and 7 bases from J; bases unmatched to any gene: 6. CDR3 coding DNA: TGCGCCAGCAGCGAGGGACTAGCGGGACTAAATGAGCAGTTCTTC. Its protein is CASSEGLAGLNEQFF.

The chain has TRBV28 and TRBJ1-3; 7 bases are shared with TRBD1. J lost 2 bases, V lost 2 bases, and 9 bases had no gene match. Germline lookup yields CDR1 MDHEN and CDR2 SYDVKM. The CDR3 runs to 17 residues. CDR3 bases: TGTGCCAGCAGTTTAGAGGGGGGAGGGGGCGCTGGAAACACCATATATTTT. It codes for CASSLEGGGGAGNTIYF.

A few counts support this clone. The chain combines TRBV21-1 with TRBJ1-1. TRBV21-1 is recorded as a pseudogene. The CDR3 sequence is 17 residues long. For the CDR3, the DNA is TGTGCCAGCAGGTTCTGCTTAGCTACCACAATTCGCACTGAAGCTTTCTTT. This codes for CASRFCLATTIRTEAFF.

The chain employs TRBV28 and TRBJ1-6; D perhaps matches TRBD1 (6 bases). The V end was cut by 7 bases, the J end by 14 bases, with 15 bases between. CDR1 and CDR2 (germline): MDHEN, SYDVKM. CDR3 length: 12 residues. Here the CDR3 reads CASNDRSWSLHF. The CDR3 bases are TGTGCCAGCAACGACAGGTCTTGGTCCCTCCACTTT.

This chain joins TRBV5-8 and TRBJ2-7; D perhaps matches TRBD1 (5 bases). The length of the CDR3 is 15 residues. Between the trimmed V and J ends, which lost 7 bases and 4 bases, there was a span of 21 bases. Germline CDR1 reads SGHTS; CDR2 reads YDEGEE. The CDR3 DNA reads TGTGCCAGCCCTAGGGGTATCGGGCCTCGGTACGAGCAGTACTTC. Translated, it gives CASPRGIGPRYEQYF.

The chain links TRBV6-1 to TRBJ2-5; perhaps TRBD1 as D (5 bases). From germline, CDR1 is MNHNS and CDR2 SASEGT. V gave up 6 bases and J gave up 4 bases, with 12 bases separating them. The CDR3 is made up of 13 amino acids. The CDR3 sequence: CASSSPDTETQYF. As DNA, the CDR3 is TGTGCCAGCAGCAGTCCGGACACAGAGACCCAGTACTTC.

A single count supports this clone. The chain carries TRBV9 and TRBJ2-1; D possibly matches TRBD1 or TRBD2 (6 bases each). This CDR3 is built from 16 residues. The germline V gene has CDR1 SGDLS and CDR2 YYNGEE. The V end lost 4 bases, the J end lost 1 base, and 15 bases lay between the germline ends. The CDR3 reads CASSPRGAKSYNEQFF. In DNA form, the CDR3 reads TGTGCCAGCAGCCCGAGGGGGGCAAAATCCTACAATGAGCAGTTCTTC.

V and J are TRBV19 and TRBJ1-4; TRBD1 aligns across 8 bases. V lost 9 bases to trimming and J lost 7 bases; unmatched junction nucleotides: 7. The length of the CDR3 is 13 residues. Germline loops: CDR1 LNHDA, CDR2 SQIVND (reference sequence). As DNA, the CDR3 is TGTGCCAGCAGGGGGCATCAGGTTGAAAAACTGTTTTTT. Encoded protein: CASRGHQVEKLFF.

The chain employs TRBV7-3 and TRBJ2-3; TRBD1 matches at 9 bases. The CDR3 runs 15 residues. The V gene's germline CDR1 is SGHTA and CDR2 FQGTGA. After removal of 4 bases from V and 2 bases from J, the junction contained 4 bases not matched to a gene. The CDR3 DNA is TGTGCCAGCAGCTCAGGACAGGGGCTCACAGATACGCAGTATTTT. Its protein is CASSSGQGLTDTQYF.

The rearrangement joins TRBV5-4 to TRBJ2-7; 8 nucleotides agree with TRBD2. The CDR3 covers 17 residues. V lost 3 bases, J lost 5 bases, and 16 bases stayed unmatched. Germline V gene sequence: CDR1 SGHNT, CDR2 YYREEE (reference sequence). The CDR3 DNA reads as TGTGCCAGCAGCTCGTATAGGGCGGGGGGACAAGACCACGAGCAGTACTTC. Translation gives CASSSYRAGGQDHEQYF.

This chain connects TRBV11-2 to TRBJ2-5; 11 bases agree with TRBD1. The trim removed 5 bases at V and 5 bases at J, leaving 10 bases unmatched. CDR1 and CDR2 (germline): SGHAT, FQNNGV. The CDR3 spans 16 residues. The CDR3 nucleotides are TGTGCCAGCAGCATTCTTGGGACAGGGGGTTGGGAGACCCAGTACTTC. The encoded protein is CASSILGTGGWETQYF.

In the case of this clone: Other nucleotide sequences from this sample produce the same CDR3. This chain links TRBV19 with TRBJ2-1; D is ambiguous. The V and J ends lost 1 base and 3 bases respectively, with 4 bases between them. Germline V gives CDR1 LNHDA, CDR2 SQIVND (reference sequence). This CDR3 comprises 13 residues. The CDR3 bases are TGTGCCAGTAGTATAGGCAGCTACAATGAGCAGTTCTTC. Translated, it gives CASSIGSYNEQFF.

This sequence joins TRBV6-6 and TRBJ1-1; D is unresolved. This CDR3 spans 15 amino acids. The germline V gene encodes CDR1 MNHNY and CDR2 SVGAGI (reference sequence). V was pared by 4 bases and J by 0 bases, with 12 bases between. In DNA form, the CDR3 reads TGTGCCAGCAGTTGGCCCCGACGGATGAACACTGAAGCTTTCTTT. Amino acids: CASSWPRRMNTEAFF.

The chain links TRBV4-2 to TRBJ2-1; TRBD1 matches at 9 bases. The CDR3 extends over 15 amino acids. Germline V gives CDR1 LGHNA, CDR2 YNFKEQ. The ends lost 4 bases at V and 3 bases at J; junction bases unmatched: 4. In DNA, the CDR3 is TGTGCCAGCAGCCTCGGGACAGGGAGCTACAATGAGCAGTTCTTC. The encoded protein is CASSLGTGSYNEQFF.

As regards this clone: One junction end does not reproduce the germline sequence, and a read error may be involved. The chain recombines TRBV7-7 with TRBJ2-2; 7 nucleotides agree with TRBD1. From germline, CDR1 is SSHAT and CDR2 FNYEAQ (reference sequence). The CDR3 has 14 residues. The CDR3, as DNA: TGTGCTAGCAGCTTAGACAGGGCCACCGGGGAGCTGTTTTTT. This translates into CASSLDRATGELFF.

The V gene is TRBV12-2, the J gene TRBJ1-3; the table's D call, TRBD1, has no DNA check behind it. TRBV12-2 counts as a pseudogene. The CDR3 is 18 residues long. CDR3 coding DNA: TGTGCAAGTCGCACATGGAAGGCAGGGGAAGAGCCTGGAAACACCATATATTTT. Translation gives CASRTWKAGEEPGNTIYF.